Here is one T cell receptor beta chain with its context. The antigen is unknown. This sample was taken from a study of T cell responses to AZD1222 COVID-19 vaccine. TCRdb keeps only in-frame clones here, not all; method: immunoSEQ multiplex PCR. The sample lists fewer than 130,000 clones, about four fifths occurring once. Study conclusions and caveats: Most donors were white British and more were female, and clonal diversity was possibly underestimated. At baseline, seropositivity was found in only six or seven AZD1222 recipients. Spike regions recognized by vaccine-associated CD4 TCRs spanned the protein, led by 160-218 and 743-854.

In germline, CDR1 is MNHEY, CDR2 SVGEGT. The CDR3 consists of 14 residues. The germline V and J ends were trimmed by 2 bases and 6 bases, with 11 bases remaining between them. The chain couples TRBV6-2 or TRBV6-3 to TRBJ1-5, with D tentatively TRBD1 (5 bases). This receptor was identified in an adult in good health. Material: peripheral blood, obtained on day 0 of AZD1222 vaccination. The CDR3 bases are TGTGCCAGCAGTTACAAAACGAGGGGTCAGCCCCAGCATTTT. Its translation: CASSYKTRGQPQHF.